This TCR beta chain comes out of a study of T cells expressing NK-cell markers. On the study more broadly: Sorted CD3+CD56+NKG2C+, CD3+CD56+NKG2C- and CD3+CD56-NKG2C+ T cells provided the TCR beta repertoires.

In the case of this clonotype: Its antigen is still unknown.

The germline V gene encodes CDR1 LNHDA and CDR2 SQIVND (reference sequence). The CDR3 loop spans 13 amino acids. The study, taken as a whole, reports: Leadership of the CD3+CD56-NKG2C+ fraction also belonged to these clonotypes in a handful of donors.

TCRdb reprocessed the 5' RACE reads, with one entry per CDR3 protein and no DNA. The listing contains a few hundred thousand distinct CDR3 sequences. V and J are TRBV19 and TRBJ2-3. What was sequenced was blood T cells: a sorted CD56 or NKG2C T cell subset, CD4+ or CD8+ T cells, or bulk PBMC T cells (not recorded which). The receptor comes from a man aged 18 to 69 in good health. The chain's CDR3 is CASSGGYTDTQYF.